These 29 T cell receptor beta chains came from one sample sequenced in a study of blood T cell repertoires in COVID-19. Measured with immunoSEQ multiplex PCR; TCRdb has only the in-frame clones, and not every one. Seen here are approximately 500,000 clones, approximately 91% observed once, and the top ten hold roughly 8%. Sample: peripheral blood. The receptors come from a woman in her forties or fifties with COVID-19, enrolled during active disease.

The V gene is TRBV24-1, the J gene TRBJ2-7; no clear D. CDR1 KGHDR and CDR2 SFDVKD come from the germline V gene. Trimming removed 2 bases from V and 5 bases from J, with 18 bases in between. The CDR3 runs to 16 residues. The CDR3 coding sequence is TGTGCCACCAGTGATTCTAGACGTGGCAATCAGAACGAGCAGTACTTC. Translation: CATSDSRRGNQNEQYF.

The rearrangement joins TRBV6-5 to TRBJ1-2, with TRBD1 matching 9 bases. The length of the CDR3 is 13 residues. The J segment lost 3 bases and the V segment lost 7 bases, leaving 3 bases of the junction unmatched. The V gene's germline CDR1 is MNHEY and CDR2 SVGAGI. The CDR3 is CASNRQGDYGYTF. The DNA of the CDR3 is TGTGCCAGCAACCGACAGGGGGACTATGGCTACACCTTC.

The rearrangement joins TRBV21-1 to TRBJ1-5; whether TRBD1, the table's D call, matches the DNA was not checked. TRBV21-1 is designated a pseudogene. The CDR3 has 13 residues. CDR3: CASNGQGIGHQHF. CDR3 nucleotides: TGTGCCAGCAACGGACAGGGAATTGGTCACCAGCATTTT.

This chain links TRBV10-2 with TRBJ1-1, with D possibly being TRBD1 (6 bases). The CDR3 sequence is 15 residues long. The V gene lost 0 bases and the J gene lost 3 bases, with 11 bases spanning the gap. Per germline, CDR1 WSHSY and CDR2 SAAADI. CDR3 nucleotides: TGCGCCAGCAGTGAGTCAGCAGGGGAAGACACTGAAGCTTTCTTT. Translated: CASSESAGEDTEAFF.

The chain is built from TRBV5-6 and TRBJ1-2, with 7 bases fitting TRBD1. Germline values: CDR1 SGHDT, CDR2 YYEEEE. There are 13 residues in the CDR3. Losses at the gene ends were 1 base for V and 4 bases for J; bases not matched to a gene: 1. DNA of the CDR3: TGTGCCAGCAGCTTGACAGGGGCCTATGGCTACACCTTC. It yields the protein CASSLTGAYGYTF.

CDR3 residues: CASNSATNEKLFF. The CDR3 bases are TGTGCCAGTAACTCCGCAACTAATGAAAAACTGTTTTTT. This sequence joins TRBV28 and TRBJ1-4; D is ambiguous. The ends were cut back, 9 bases at V and 0 bases at J, with 8 bases in the middle. The CDR3 is made up of 13 amino acids. Looked up from germline, CDR1 is MDHEN and CDR2 is SYDVKM.

The rearrangement links TRBV29-1 to TRBJ2-5, with D perhaps TRBD1 (5 bases). V gave up 3 bases and J gave up 3 bases, with 14 bases separating them. Germline lookup yields CDR1 SQVTM and CDR2 ANQGSEA. This CDR3 spans 14 amino acids. The CDR3 coding sequence is TGCAGCGTTGATTCTGGTTGGGGCGAAGAGACCCAGTACTTC. Its translation is CSVDSGWGEETQYF.

The rearrangement links TRBV7-9 to TRBJ2-7, with 7 bases identical to TRBD2. Germline V CDR1 and CDR2: SEHNR, FQNEAQ (reference sequence). This CDR3 is built from 12 residues. With V trimmed by 8 bases and J by 6 bases, 7 bases remained unmatched. CDR3 protein: CASGGVKLEQYF. CDR3 in DNA: TGTGCCAGCGGGGGGGTTAAGCTCGAGCAGTACTTC.

The chain links TRBV14 to TRBJ2-2; tentative D call: TRBD1 (5 bases). CDR1 is SGHDN, CDR2 FVKESK, per germline. This CDR3 contains 18 residues. The V end was cut by 4 bases, the J end by 1 base, with 19 bases between. This CDR3 is CASSLSQTVTLNTGELFF. DNA for the CDR3: TGTGCCAGCAGCCTATCTCAGACAGTGACATTGAACACCGGGGAGCTGTTTTTT.

V gene TRBV2 combines with J gene TRBJ2-7; 7 nucleotides match TRBD1. CDR3 length equals 18 residues. Unmatched junction bases numbered 24, after V lost 8 bases and J lost 5 bases. Germline CDR1 reads SNHLY; CDR2 reads FYNNEI. As DNA, the CDR3 is TGTGCCAGCTTTTGGTCAAGAGATCCCGGGACAGAAAAGGACGAGCAGTACTTC. Its protein product is CASFWSRDPGTEKDEQYF. The whole variable domain, remainder taken from reference TRBV2 and TRBJ2-7, is EPEVTQTPSHQVTQMGQEVILRCVPISNHLYFYWYRQILGQKVEFLVSFYNNEISEKSEIFDDQFSVERPDGSNFTLKIRSTKLEDSAMYFCASFWSRDPGTEKDEQYFGPGTRLTVT.

This chain connects TRBV28 to TRBJ1-2; 9 bases match TRBD1. The CDR3 length is 16 residues. The V and J ends lost 3 bases and 7 bases, in that order; junction bases with no gene match: 12. Per germline, CDR1 MDHEN and CDR2 SYDVKM. The CDR3 region is CASSLAGTGKVGGYTF. Here the CDR3 DNA reads TGTGCCAGCAGTTTGGCCGGGACAGGGAAAGTTGGTGGCTACACCTTC.

The chain has TRBV11-2 and TRBJ2-1; 9 nucleotides agree with TRBD2. CDR1 SGHAT and CDR2 FQNNGV come from the germline V gene. This CDR3 spans 17 amino acids. After removal of 1 base from V and 0 bases from J, the junction contained 4 bases not matched to a gene. Written as DNA, the CDR3 is TGTGCCAGCAGCTTAGGGACTAGCGAATCCTCCTACAATGAGCAGTTCTTC. Translating it yields CASSLGTSESSYNEQFF. The whole variable domain, filled in from reference TRBV11-2 and TRBJ2-1, reads EAGVAQSPRYKIIEKRQSVAFWCNPISGHATLYWYQQILGQGPKLLIQFQNNGVVDDSQLPKDRFSAERLKGVDSTLKIQPAKLEDSAVYLCASSLGTSESSYNEQFFGPGTRLTVL.

This chain uses TRBV24-1 with TRBJ1-2; 8 positions agree with TRBD1. The CDR3 spans 15 residues. V dropped 5 bases and J dropped 10; count of bases not matched to a gene: 14. Germline CDR1 reads KGHDR; CDR2 reads SFDVKD. The CDR3 spells CATSGGPDREFFYTF. The CDR3 coding sequence is TGTGCCACCAGTGGGGGCCCGGACAGGGAATTTTTCTACACCTTC.

The chain uses TRBV7-9 and TRBJ2-1; tentative D call: TRBD2 (5 bases). This CDR3 is built from 13 residues. Per the germline V gene, CDR1 is SEHNR and CDR2 is FQNEAQ (reference sequence). V lost 1 base, J lost 7 bases, and 8 bases lay in between. The CDR3: CASSLGEWNEQFF. DNA for the CDR3: TGTGCCAGCAGCTTAGGGGAGTGGAATGAGCAGTTCTTC.

This clone was counted once. The J gene is TRBJ2-3, the V gene TRBV3-1 (or the pseudogene TRBV3-2); D call uncertain. CDR1 is LGHDT and CDR2 is YNNKEL in the germline V gene (reference sequence). CDR3 size: 12 residues. V was clipped by 1 base and J by 7 bases, with 6 bases between them. For the CDR3, the DNA is TGTGCCAGCAGCCAAGGCGCGAATACGCAGTATTTT. Its translation: CASSQGANTQYF.

This clone was observed once. At one boundary the junction diverges from the germline segment, which might be a read error. This sequence joins TRBV4-1 and TRBJ1-1; D perhaps matches TRBD1 (5 bases). Germline V gene data show CDR1 as MGHRA and CDR2 as YSYEKL. The CDR3 is made up of 15 amino acids. The CDR3 DNA sequence: TGCGCCAGCGGACCGCGGCAGGGCGTGAAAACTGAAGCTTTCTTT. Encoded protein: CASGPRQGVKTEAFF.

The chain is built from TRBV24-1 and TRBJ2-1; 13 nucleotides align to TRBD2. The trim removed 4 bases at V and 9 bases at J, leaving 11 bases unmatched. In germline, CDR1 is KGHDR, CDR2 SFDVKD. CDR3 length equals 17 residues. The CDR3 coding sequence is TGTGCCACCAGTGACTCTAGACTAGCGGGGGGTTCCGTTGAGCAGTTCTTC. This gives the protein CATSDSRLAGGSVEQFF.

V and J are TRBV5-4 and TRBJ2-2, with 12 positions matching TRBD2. With 4 bases clipped from V and 7 bases from J, the junction kept 5 bases outside the gene matches. Per the germline V gene, CDR1 is SGHNT and CDR2 is YYREEE (reference sequence). The CDR3 has 15 residues. The CDR3 bases are TGTGCCAGCAGCCGGACTAGCGGGGAGCACGGGGAGCTGTTTTTT. This translates into CASSRTSGEHGELFF.

V and J are TRBV19 and TRBJ2-2, with a weak D call TRBD2 (6 bases). Germline V lookup: CDR1 LNHDA, CDR2 SQIVND (reference sequence). V lost 5 bases and J lost 1, with 11 bases in between. The CDR3 runs to 15 residues. The CDR3 region has the DNA TGTGCCAGTAGTCGCGCTAGCGTGAACACCGGGGAGCTGTTTTTT. Protein product: CASSRASVNTGELFF. The full variable domain, in which reference TRBV19 and TRBJ2-2 provide the parts outside the CDR3, is DGGITQSPKYLFRKEGQNVTLSCEQNLNHDAMYWYRQDPGQGLRLIYYSQIVNDFQKGDIAEGYSVSREKKESFPLTVTSAQKNPTAFYLCASSRASVNTGELFFGEGSRLTVL.

The rearrangement uses TRBV6-5 and TRBJ1-1, with 7 positions matching TRBD1. The CDR3 is made up of 13 amino acids. With V trimmed by 0 bases and J by 8 bases, 3 bases remained unmatched. Per germline, CDR1 MNHEY and CDR2 SVGAGI. The CDR3 nucleotides read TGTGCCAGCAGTTACTCACCCAGGGGGGAAGCTTTCTTT. Its protein is CASSYSPRGEAFF.

V usage is TRBV28 and J usage is TRBJ1-5; the match to TRBD1 covers 7 bases. The CDR3 is 15 residues long. The V segment lost 2 bases and the J segment 6 bases; nucleotides outside the gene matches: 7. Germline CDR1 is MDHEN and CDR2 is SYDVKM. The CDR3 reads CASSLAWTGSQPQHF. The CDR3 bases are TGTGCCAGCAGTTTAGCCTGGACAGGCAGTCAGCCCCAGCATTTT.

The chain couples TRBV10-3 to TRBJ1-2; 8 positions match TRBD1. The V gene end was trimmed by 0 bases and the J gene end by 4 bases; junction bases not matched to a gene: 13. The CDR3 sequence is 18 residues long. The V gene's germline CDR1 is ENHRY and CDR2 SYGVKD. The CDR3 coding sequence is TGTGCCATCAGTGAGTCTCTGGCGGCCAGGGGGCTTTTCTATGGCTACACCTTC. It codes for CAISESLAARGLFYGYTF.

CDR3 loop: CASSYTPGNSPLHF. CDR3 nucleotide sequence: TGTGCCAGCTCCTACACGCCCGGGAATTCACCCCTCCACTTT. The V gene is TRBV6-5, the J gene TRBJ1-6, with no clear D. Germline CDR1 MNHEY, CDR2 SVGAGI. This CDR3 region has 14 residues. The V end was cut by 8 bases, the J end by 7 bases, with 15 bases between.

As for this clone: The sample contains more than one DNA sequence encoding this CDR3. The chain joins TRBV6-5 to TRBJ1-1; 9 positions agree with TRBD1. V trimming: 5 bases; J trimming: 1 base; junction bases outside the gene matches: 5. CDR1 and CDR2 from the germline V gene are MNHEY and SVGAGI. CDR3 size: 15 residues. CDR3 sequence reads: CASSRPGQGNTEAFF. Written as DNA, the CDR3 is TGTGCCAGCAGTCGGCCGGGACAGGGGAACACTGAAGCTTTCTTT.

The genes are TRBV6-2 or TRBV6-3 and TRBJ2-7; the D gene is possibly TRBD2 (6 bases). The CDR3 runs 17 residues. Germline CDR1 and CDR2: MNHEY and SVGEGT. V lost 6 bases to trimming and J lost 7 bases, with 28 bases between them. Here the CDR3 DNA reads TGTGCCAGCAGCCCTAGCCTAGTGGACTACTCTGTGGAGGAGCAGTACTTC. It specifies CASSPSLVDYSVEEQYF.

The chain is built from TRBV11-1 and TRBJ1-6; unclear D gene. The CDR3 loop spans 14 amino acids. V was trimmed by 5 bases and J by 8 bases, leaving 13 bases between them. CDR1 and CDR2 from the germline V gene are SGHAT and FQDESV (reference sequence). CDR3: CASSRSRNDSPLHF. CDR3 nucleotide sequence: TGTGCCAGCAGCAGGAGCAGAAACGATTCACCCCTCCACTTT.

The chain links TRBV12-5 to TRBJ2-7; D is ambiguous. With 1 base removed from V and 3 bases from J, the gap between germline ends came to 7 bases. Per germline, CDR1 LGHNT and CDR2 FRNRAP. This CDR3 comprises 13 residues. For the CDR3, the DNA is TGTGCTAGTGGTTTGGGTATAGACTACGAGCAGTACTTC. Amino acid sequence: CASGLGIDYEQYF.

The chain couples TRBV28 to TRBJ2-7; 7 bases map to TRBD2. The J segment lost 2 bases and the V segment lost 5 bases, leaving 12 bases of the junction unmatched. The germline V gene has CDR1 MDHEN and CDR2 SYDVKM. The CDR3 loop spans 16 amino acids. The CDR3 region is CASSPVGRGVTYEQYF. For the CDR3, the DNA is TGTGCCAGCAGTCCCGTCGGACGGGGGGTAACCTACGAGCAGTACTTC.

This chain links TRBV5-1 with TRBJ2-7, with 8 nucleotides matching TRBD2. The CDR3 is made up of 14 amino acids. The V and J ends lost 0 bases and 4 bases, in that order; junction bases with no gene match: 3. Germline CDR1 and CDR2: SGHRS and YFSETQ. The CDR3 loop is CASSLVAGRYEQYF. The CDR3 DNA reads as TGCGCCAGCAGCTTGGTAGCGGGGCGATACGAGCAGTACTTC.